This T cell receptor (beta chain) was identified during a study of early T cells in non-severe SARS-CoV-2 infection. Study details: Bulk RNA from unsorted whole blood was sequenced; chains were unpaired.

Study-wide points: The VDJdb matching leaned toward anti-spike CD8 responses and overlooked private and CD4 specificities.

This clonotype has ten or more counts. Its antigen is unknown. Researchers attached unique molecular identifiers to individual cDNA molecules. TCRdb reanalysed the 5' RACE reads using MiXCR and keeps one entry per CDR3 protein. The table records 55,000 to 70,000 distinct CDR3 sequences, around 5.6% of them present only once. Germline V gene lookup returns CDR1 DFQATT and CDR2 SNEGSKA (reference sequence). The CDR3 loop spans 13 amino acids. The ends were cut back, 5 bases at V and 3 bases at J, with 12 bases in the middle. The TCR sequence derives from an adult who was a healthcare worker with PCR-confirmed SARS-CoV-2 infection or an uninfected control (not recorded which). Sequenced material: whole blood. This chain uses TRBV20-1 with TRBJ2-3; a possible D gene is TRBD1 (6 bases). As DNA, the CDR3 is TGCAGTGCTGGCCTAACAGGGACAGATACGCAGTATTTT. This translates into CSAGLTGTDTQYF.